Presented here are 17 T cell receptor beta chains from one specimen sequenced in a study of T cells in Graves' hyperthyroidism and ophthalmopathy. RNA transcripts yielded amplified TCR beta CDR3 regions. A set of HTBI primers served as the primers for a first-round RT-PCR of the TCR CDR3. TCRdb passed the multiplex PCR reads through MiXCR, listing each CDR3 protein once. The sample holds around 610,000 distinct CDR3 sequences, roughly 14% seen once. The sequenced sample was blood. The receptors were gathered from a woman aged 35 to 49 with Graves' ophthalmopathy.

This clonotype was recorded a few times. This could be a read error, since a much larger clone is one nucleotide away. The chain combines TRBV29-1 with TRBJ2-5; 7 bases align to TRBD2. The CDR3 totals 13 residues. Germline CDR1 SQVTM, CDR2 ANQGSEA. The CDR3 region is CSVQPSGIEAQYF. The CDR3 nucleotides are TGCAGCGTTCAACCCAGCGGGATAGAGGCCCAGTACTTC.

There are many counts of this clonotype. The chain carries TRBV6-2 or TRBV6-3 and TRBJ2-7; 9 bases align to TRBD2. Germline values: CDR1 MNHEY, CDR2 SVGEGT. The trim removed 2 bases at V and 9 bases at J, leaving 11 bases unmatched. This CDR3 is built from 15 residues. In DNA, the CDR3 is TGTGCCAGCAGTTACGGTGTAGCGGGAGTACGAAGGCAGTACTTC. It yields the protein CASSYGVAGVRRQYF.

At least ten counts were recorded for this clonotype. CDR3 nucleotide sequence: TGTGCCAGCAGCTTAAGTGGGACAGGGGTGCGGGAGCAGTACTTC. Its protein product is CASSLSGTGVREQYF. The rearrangement links TRBV7-2 to TRBJ2-7, with 10 bases lining up with TRBD1. CDR1 and CDR2 (germline): SGHTA, FQGNSA. This CDR3 is built from 15 residues. V was pared by 2 bases and J by 7 bases, with 8 bases of the junction left unmatched.

This clonotype was counted only a few times. The chain carries TRBV7-9 and TRBJ2-7; 11 bases are shared with TRBD2. The V gene's germline CDR1 is SEHNR and CDR2 FQNEAQ (reference sequence). Trimming took 6 bases from V and 5 from J; bases not matched to a gene: 9. The CDR3 runs to 15 residues. The CDR3 region is CASRPTSGRANEQYF. CDR3 nucleotides: TGTGCCAGCAGACCTACTAGCGGGAGAGCCAACGAGCAGTACTTC. Combining the CDR3 with reference TRBV7-9 and TRBJ2-7 gives the whole variable domain DTGVSQNPRHKITKRGQNVTFRCDPISEHNRLYWYRQTLGQGPEFLTYFQNEAQLEKSRLLSDRFSAERPKGSFSTLEIQRTEQGDSAMYLCASRPTSGRANEQYFGPGTRLTVT.

This clonotype showed up many times. The chain is built from TRBV6-1 and TRBJ2-7; D is perhaps TRBD1 (5 bases). The length of the CDR3 is 15 residues. Germline V lookup: CDR1 MNHNS, CDR2 SASEGT. Trimming took 7 bases from V and 1 from J, leaving 17 bases between them. This CDR3 is CASTRTDKLSYEQYF. CDR3 DNA sequence: TGTGCCAGCACCAGAACGGACAAACTTTCCTACGAGCAGTACTTC.

The rearrangement uses TRBV19 and TRBJ1-5; 7 nucleotides align to TRBD1. This CDR3 comprises 13 residues. Germline trimming cut 8 bases from V and 6 bases from J; bases unmatched to any gene: 7. Germline lookup yields CDR1 LNHDA and CDR2 SQIVND (reference sequence). The CDR3 DNA follows: TGTGCCAGTTCGACAGGGCCCACTCAGCCCCAGCATTTT. This sequence encodes CASSTGPTQPQHF. Full variable domain (rest looked up from reference TRBV19 and TRBJ1-5): DGGITQSPKYLFRKEGQNVTLSCEQNLNHDAMYWYRQDPGQGLRLIYYSQIVNDFQKGDIAEGYSVSREKKESFPLTVTSAQKNPTAFYLCASSTGPTQPQHFGDGTRLSIL.

This clonotype was picked up many times. The gene calls are TRBV13 and TRBJ1-1; the match to TRBD1 covers 9 bases. CDR1 and CDR2 (germline): PRHDT, FYEKMQ (reference sequence). This CDR3 has 15 amino acids. V dropped 4 bases and J dropped 7; count of bases not matched to a gene: 10. The CDR3 is CASSSQGARGGEAFF. CDR3 coding DNA: TGTGCCAGCAGCTCACAGGGGGCGCGTGGAGGTGAAGCTTTCTTT.

The sample holds many counts of this clonotype. This chain links TRBV20-1 with TRBJ2-7, with TRBD2 identical over 11 bases. Germline assignment: CDR1 DFQATT and CDR2 SNEGSKA (reference sequence). The CDR3 consists of 17 residues. After removal of 6 bases from V and 0 bases from J, the junction contained 13 bases not matched to a gene. The CDR3 region has the DNA TGCAGTGCCCTCCGTCCCGCAACTAGCGGGAGCTCCTACGAGCAGTACTTC. Protein sequence: CSALRPATSGSSYEQYF.

This clonotype has at least ten counts. The chain joins TRBV2 to TRBJ2-7; D is ambiguous. The CDR3 runs to 14 residues. V shed 6 bases and J shed 0 bases, with 12 bases lying between them. From germline, CDR1 is SNHLY and CDR2 FYNNEI. CDR3 protein: CASRDSLSSYEQYF. CDR3 in DNA: TGTGCCAGCAGGGATTCTCTCAGCTCCTACGAGCAGTACTTC. Full variable domain (missing parts from reference TRBV2 and TRBJ2-7): EPEVTQTPSHQVTQMGQEVILRCVPISNHLYFYWYRQILGQKVEFLVSFYNNEISEKSEIFDDQFSVERPDGSNFTLKIRSTKLEDSAMYFCASRDSLSSYEQYFGPGTRLTVT.

There are many counts of this clonotype. The rearrangement uses TRBV15 and TRBJ1-1, with 9 positions matching TRBD1. The CDR3 length is 16 residues. Trimming removed 2 bases from V and 7 bases from J; junction bases left unmatched: 11. Germline CDR1 LNHNV, CDR2 YYDKDF (reference sequence). In DNA form, the CDR3 reads TGTGCCACCAGCAGAAGAAGGGACAGGGCCGCGGGTGAAGCTTTCTTT. It specifies CATSRRRDRAAGEAFF.

The J gene is TRBJ2-7, the V gene TRBV11-2; TRBD1 matches 8 bases. Germline V gene data show CDR1 as SGHAT and CDR2 as FQNNGV. This CDR3 region has 16 residues. With 2 bases clipped from V and 3 bases from J, the junction kept 9 bases outside the gene matches. Here the CDR3 reads CASSLFPLGQGYEQYF. The DNA for the CDR3 is TGTGCCAGCAGCTTATTCCCCCTCGGACAGGGCTACGAGCAGTACTTC.

This clonotype was found a few times. The conserved phenylalanine or tryptophan normally closing the CDR3 is absent here, so this likely arose from a read error. The chain couples TRBV15 to TRBJ2-5, with 11 bases aligning to TRBD2. Looked up from germline, CDR1 is LNHNV and CDR2 is YYDKDF (reference sequence). CDR3 length: 18 amino acids. V lost 3 bases and J lost 2; bases outside the gene matches: 11. Here the CDR3 DNA reads TGTGCCACCAGCAGGGGAAGTAGCGGGAGGGCCAGTCAAGAGACCCAGTACCTC. Residues: CATSRGSSGRASQETQYL.

The sample holds many counts of this clonotype. The chain carries TRBV20-1 and TRBJ2-5, with D perhaps matching TRBD2 (6 bases). The germline gives CDR1 DFQATT, CDR2 SNEGSKA (reference sequence). The CDR3 spans 14 residues. The V gene lost 4 bases and the J gene lost 5 bases, with 17 bases spanning the gap. The CDR3 sequence is CSATKGLATETQYF. For the CDR3, the DNA is TGCAGTGCTACTAAGGGACTGGCCACCGAGACCCAGTACTTC.

This clonotype was counted a few times. Being one base from a much bigger clone, this may be a read error. The V gene is TRBV20-1, the J gene TRBJ1-2; TRBD1 might be the D (6 bases). In germline, CDR1 is DFQATT, CDR2 SNEGSKA (reference sequence). This CDR3 has 11 amino acids. V lost 4 bases, J lost 3 bases, and 6 bases lay in between. CDR3 nucleotide sequence: TGCAGTGCTACAGGGGACTATGGCTACACCTTC. Translation: CSATGDYGYTF.

This clonotype was seen ten or more times. J is TRBJ1-2 and V is TRBV6-1, with 7 positions matching TRBD1. V was clipped by 6 bases and J by 4 bases; unmatched bases: 5. CDR3 size: 13 residues. Germline values: CDR1 MNHNS, CDR2 SASEGT. The CDR3 reads CASRGTATYGYTF. CDR3 in DNA: TGTGCCAGCAGGGGGACAGCTACCTATGGCTACACCTTC.

The chain recombines TRBV6-1 with TRBJ2-7, with 9 nucleotides matching TRBD1. Germline assignment: CDR1 MNHNS and CDR2 SASEGT. With V trimmed by 2 bases and J by 7 bases, 6 bases remained unmatched. The CDR3 has 14 residues. In nucleotides, the CDR3 is TGTGCCAGCAGTGAAAGTGACAGGGGGTTGGAGCAGTACTTC. Protein: CASSESDRGLEQYF.

This clonotype was seen more than once but under ten times. The chain has TRBV28 and TRBJ1-1; D unclear. CDR1 is MDHEN and CDR2 is SYDVKM in the germline V gene. The CDR3 covers 13 residues. Trimming stripped 1 base from V and 2 bases from J, with 5 bases between. This CDR3 is CASSLLHNTEAFF. The CDR3 DNA follows: TGTGCCAGCAGTTTATTACACAACACTGAAGCTTTCTTT.